These T cell receptor beta chains were read from a single sample in a study of radiotherapy plus CTLA-4 blockade in lung cancer. Using immunoSEQ multiplex PCR, the repertoire was profiled, and TCRdb retains in-frame clones only, with some absent. The data show about 41,000 clones, roughly 76% seen once. The specimen was peripheral blood, collected from a patient treated with radiotherapy plus ipilimumab. The receptors were sampled from a human donor with non-small cell lung cancer who had stable disease on radiotherapy plus ipilimumab. Both conserved end residues are part of each CDR3. A D gene is named only where the DNA matches it firmly. Part of the rows lack a size; the others show once, few, many or a class for expanded clones.

CDR3 length	clone size	J gene	V gene	D gene	CDR3 protein	CDR3 DNA
14	-	TRBJ1-5	TRBV5-5	-	CASSLWQDNQPQHF	TGTGCCAGCAGCTTGTGGCAGGACAATCAGCCCCAGCATTTT
18	-	TRBJ2-3	TRBV13	TRBD1	CASSATRNGQGAEDTQYF	TGTGCCAGCAGCGCCACCCGAAATGGACAGGGGGCAGAAGATACGCAGTATTTT
15	once	TRBJ1-1	TRBV15	-	CATSRDEHGNTEAFF	TGTGCCACCAGCAGAGATGAACACGGGAACACTGAAGCTTTCTTT
14	once	TRBJ2-5	TRBV30	-	CAWSVGTWAETQYF	TGTGCCTGGAGTGTGGGCACTTGGGCAGAGACCCAGTACTTC
15	-	TRBJ1-1	TRBV4-1	TRBD1	CASSHLGQARTEAFF	TGCGCCAGCAGCCACTTGGGACAGGCGCGGACTGAAGCTTTCTTT
14	-	TRBJ2-1	TRBV29-1	-	CSVVSGGLTNEQFF	TGCAGCGTTGTTTCCGGGGGACTCACCAATGAGCAGTTCTTC
16	-	TRBJ1-2	TRBV28	TRBD1	CASSTPGQALPAGYTF	TGTGCCAGCAGCACCCCTGGACAGGCTCTCCCGGCAGGCTACACCTTC
16	-	TRBJ1-6	TRBV18	-	CASSPQADPFYSPLHF	TGTGCCAGCTCACCACAGGCAGACCCCTTTTATTCACCCCTCCACTTT
13	-	TRBJ1-2	TRBV30	-	CAWSLGPNYGYTF	TGTGCCTGGAGCCTCGGGCCCAACTATGGCTACACCTTC
14	few	TRBJ1-4	TRBV6-5	TRBD1	CASRQHRGSEKLFF	TGTGCCAGCAGACAACACAGGGGAAGTGAAAAACTGTTTTTT
17	-	TRBJ2-1	TRBV5-8	-	CASSLGTLGRSYNEQFF	TGTGCCAGCAGCTTGGGGACCCTTGGACGCTCCTACAATGAGCAGTTCTTC
14	-	TRBJ1-4	TRBV7-8	-	CASSLGRQNEKLFF	TGTGCCAGCAGCTTAGGCAGACAGAATGAAAAACTGTTTTTT
15	-	TRBJ2-1	TRBV18	TRBD2	CASSLLAGGYNGQFF	TGTGCCAGCTCACTACTAGCGGGGGGTTACAATGGGCAGTTCTTC
13	-	TRBJ1-5	TRBV14	-	CASSQPKNQPQHF	TGTGCCAGCAGCCAGCCGAAGAATCAGCCCCAGCATTTT
15	-	TRBJ1-2	TRBV25-1	TRBD1	CASSPRTGGIGGYTF	TGTGCCAGCAGTCCTCGGACAGGGGGGATTGGTGGCTACACCTTC
17	-	TRBJ2-2	TRBV5-1	-	CASSLSDSRDVTGELFF	TGCGCCAGCAGCCTAAGTGATTCCCGGGATGTCACCGGGGAGCTGTTTTTT
14	-	TRBJ2-1	TRBV6-5	TRBD1	CASSYTGGHNEQFF	TGTGCCAGCAGTTACACAGGGGGTCACAATGAGCAGTTCTTC
16	-	TRBJ2-2	TRBV4-1	-	CASKRGGEGSPGELFF	TGCGCCAGCAAGAGGGGGGGGGAAGGTTCCCCCGGGGAGCTGTTTTTT
13	-	TRBJ1-1	TRBV6-1	-	CASRPTVWSEAFF	TGTGCCAGCAGGCCGACAGTGTGGAGTGAAGCTTTCTTT
14	-	TRBJ1-2	TRBV19	TRBD1	CASEDREANYGYTF	TGTGCCAGCGAGGACAGGGAAGCTAACTATGGCTACACCTTC
13	once	TRBJ1-5	TRBV19	-	CASSIQTNQPQHF	TGTGCCAGTAGTATCCAGACAAATCAGCCCCAGCATTTT
13	-	TRBJ1-2	TRBV2	-	CASSERGPYGYTF	TGTGCCAGCAGTGAAAGGGGCCCCTATGGCTACACCTTC
16	few	TRBJ1-4	TRBV15	-	CATSRDAGAANEKLFF	TGTGCCACCAGCAGAGATGCGGGGGCCGCTAATGAAAAACTGTTTTTT
15	-	TRBJ1-1	TRBV9	-	CASSVEGSGITEAFF	TGTGCCAGCAGCGTAGAGGGTTCGGGTATCACTGAAGCTTTCTTT
16	-	TRBJ1-2	TRBV27	-	CASSFQGTRPNYGYTF	TGTGCCAGCAGTTTTCAGGGTACAAGACCGAACTATGGCTACACCTTC
15	-	TRBJ2-1	TRBV5-5	-	CASSSVVSSYNEQFF	TGTGCCAGCAGCTCTGTTGTAAGCTCCTACAATGAGCAGTTCTTC
14	-	TRBJ1-2	TRBV4-1	-	CASSQGSGTYGYTF	TGCGCCAGCAGCCAAGGTTCCGGGACGTATGGCTACACCTTC
13	-	TRBJ1-2	TRBV11-2	-	CASSLDSDIGYTF	TGTGCCAGCAGCTTAGATTCGGACATCGGCTACACCTTC
14	-	TRBJ1-5	TRBV6-5	-	CASSWGAGNQPQHF	TGTGCCAGCAGTTGGGGAGCGGGCAATCAGCCCCAGCATTTT
15	-	TRBJ1-2	TRBV28	TRBD1	CASSDPGQGRYGYTF	TGTGCCAGCAGTGACCCGGGACAGGGGAGGTATGGCTACACCTTC
15	-	TRBJ2-1	TRBV9	-	CASSPGGSSYNEQFF	TGTGCCAGCAGCCCAGGCGGGTCGTCCTACAATGAGCAGTTCTTC
12	-	TRBJ1-2	TRBV28	-	CATGGRGYGYTF	TGTGCCACCGGAGGTAGAGGCTATGGCTACACCTTC
13	-	TRBJ2-2	TRBV7-2	-	CASSQEVTGELFF	TGTGCCAGCAGCCAGGAGGTAACCGGGGAGCTGTTTTTT
15	-	TRBJ2-7	TRBV6-5	TRBD1	CASSYRGPSAYEQYF	TGTGCCAGCAGTTACAGGGGGCCTTCGGCCTACGAGCAGTACTTC
13	few	TRBJ1-2	TRBV7-3	-	CASSFGGLGGYTF	TGTGCCAGCAGCTTCGGAGGGCTGGGGGGCTACACCTTC
15	-	TRBJ2-2	TRBV19	TRBD1	CASRGTGGLTGELFF	TGTGCCAGTAGAGGGACAGGGGGCCTCACCGGGGAGCTGTTTTTT
18	-	TRBJ1-2	TRBV5-1	TRBD1	CASRMEGDRGRRDYGYTF	TGCGCCAGCAGAATGGAGGGGGACAGGGGGCGCCGGGACTATGGCTACACCTTC